This T cell receptor beta chain was obtained from a study of blood T cell repertoires in COVID-19. Across the study: Whether acute or convalescent, the COVID-19 samples came from the United States, Italy and Spain. Nucleic acid was either cDNA or gDNA, and it came from T cells, B-cell-depleted T cells, or PBMCs.

This clone has a count of ten or more. Germline V lookup: CDR1 MDHEN, CDR2 SYDVKM. V shed 5 bases, J shed 2 bases, and the junction held 11 bases outside the gene matches. This CDR3 has 17 residues. Original processing methods: Amplification from reference gene primers served as the basis for estimated nucleated cell counts. Clones were read by immunoSEQ multiplex PCR, and TCRdb kept only the in-frame ones, dropping some. The V and J calls and clone size are taken from that table; D and trimming were inferred from the DNA. This sample has 250,000 to 300,000 clones, with approximately 86% found just once.

The chain has TRBV28 and TRBJ2-7, with TRBD2 identical over 11 bases. The receptor comes from a man aged 25-45 years with active or convalescent COVID-19. Sequenced: peripheral blood. In DNA, the CDR3 is TGTGCCAGCAGTAAACTAGCGGGGGCCTCTTCTACCTACGAGCAGTACTTC. Protein product: CASSKLAGASSTYEQYF.